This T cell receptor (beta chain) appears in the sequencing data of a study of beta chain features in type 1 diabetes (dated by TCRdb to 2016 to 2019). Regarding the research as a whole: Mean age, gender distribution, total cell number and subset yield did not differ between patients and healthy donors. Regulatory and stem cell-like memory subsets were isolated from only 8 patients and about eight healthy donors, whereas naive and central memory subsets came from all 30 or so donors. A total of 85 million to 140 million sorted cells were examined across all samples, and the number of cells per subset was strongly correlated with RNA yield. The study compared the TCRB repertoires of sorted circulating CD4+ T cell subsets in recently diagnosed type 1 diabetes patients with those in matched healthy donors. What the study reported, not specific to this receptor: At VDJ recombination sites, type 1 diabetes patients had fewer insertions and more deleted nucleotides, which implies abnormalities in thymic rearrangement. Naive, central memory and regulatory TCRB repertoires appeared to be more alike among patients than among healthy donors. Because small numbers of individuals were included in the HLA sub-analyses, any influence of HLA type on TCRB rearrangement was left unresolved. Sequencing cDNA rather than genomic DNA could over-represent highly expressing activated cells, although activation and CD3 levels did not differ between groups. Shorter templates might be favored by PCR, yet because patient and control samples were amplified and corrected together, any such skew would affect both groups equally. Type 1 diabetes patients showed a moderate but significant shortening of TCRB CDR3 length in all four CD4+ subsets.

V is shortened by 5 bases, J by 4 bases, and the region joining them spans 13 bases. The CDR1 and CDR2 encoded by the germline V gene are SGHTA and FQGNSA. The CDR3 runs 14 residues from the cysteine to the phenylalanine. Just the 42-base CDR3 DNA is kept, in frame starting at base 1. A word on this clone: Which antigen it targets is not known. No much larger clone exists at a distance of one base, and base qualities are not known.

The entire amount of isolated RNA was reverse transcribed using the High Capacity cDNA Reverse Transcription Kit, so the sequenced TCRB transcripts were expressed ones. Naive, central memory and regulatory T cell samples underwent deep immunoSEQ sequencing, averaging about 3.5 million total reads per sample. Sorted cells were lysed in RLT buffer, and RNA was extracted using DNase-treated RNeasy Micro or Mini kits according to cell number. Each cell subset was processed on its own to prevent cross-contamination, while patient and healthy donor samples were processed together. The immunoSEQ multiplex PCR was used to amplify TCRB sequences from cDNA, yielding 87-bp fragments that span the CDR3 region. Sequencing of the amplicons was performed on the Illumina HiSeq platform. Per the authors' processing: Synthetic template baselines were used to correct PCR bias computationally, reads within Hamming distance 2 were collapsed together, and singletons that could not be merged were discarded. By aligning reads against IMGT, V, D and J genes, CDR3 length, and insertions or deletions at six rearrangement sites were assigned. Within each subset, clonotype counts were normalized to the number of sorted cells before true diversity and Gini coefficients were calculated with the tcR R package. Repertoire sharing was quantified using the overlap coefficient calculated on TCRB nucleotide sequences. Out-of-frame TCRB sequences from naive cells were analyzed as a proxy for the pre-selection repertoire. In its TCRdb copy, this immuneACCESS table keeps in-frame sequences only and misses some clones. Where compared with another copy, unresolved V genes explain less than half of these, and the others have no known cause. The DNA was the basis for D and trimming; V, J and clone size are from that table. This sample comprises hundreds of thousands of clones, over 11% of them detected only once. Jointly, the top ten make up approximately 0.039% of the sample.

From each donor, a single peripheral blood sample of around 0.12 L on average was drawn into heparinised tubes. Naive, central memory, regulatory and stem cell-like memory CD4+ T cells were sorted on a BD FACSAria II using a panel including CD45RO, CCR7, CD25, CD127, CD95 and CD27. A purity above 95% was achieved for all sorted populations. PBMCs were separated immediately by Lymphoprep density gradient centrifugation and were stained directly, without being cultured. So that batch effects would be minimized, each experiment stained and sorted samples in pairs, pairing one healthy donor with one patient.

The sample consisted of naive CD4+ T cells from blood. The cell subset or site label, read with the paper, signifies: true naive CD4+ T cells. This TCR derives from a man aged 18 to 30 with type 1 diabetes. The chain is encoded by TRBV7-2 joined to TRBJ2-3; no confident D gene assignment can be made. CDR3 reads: CASSPPPLADTQYF. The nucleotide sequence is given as TGTGCCAGCAGCCCTCCCCCCTTGGCAGATACGCAGTATTTT.